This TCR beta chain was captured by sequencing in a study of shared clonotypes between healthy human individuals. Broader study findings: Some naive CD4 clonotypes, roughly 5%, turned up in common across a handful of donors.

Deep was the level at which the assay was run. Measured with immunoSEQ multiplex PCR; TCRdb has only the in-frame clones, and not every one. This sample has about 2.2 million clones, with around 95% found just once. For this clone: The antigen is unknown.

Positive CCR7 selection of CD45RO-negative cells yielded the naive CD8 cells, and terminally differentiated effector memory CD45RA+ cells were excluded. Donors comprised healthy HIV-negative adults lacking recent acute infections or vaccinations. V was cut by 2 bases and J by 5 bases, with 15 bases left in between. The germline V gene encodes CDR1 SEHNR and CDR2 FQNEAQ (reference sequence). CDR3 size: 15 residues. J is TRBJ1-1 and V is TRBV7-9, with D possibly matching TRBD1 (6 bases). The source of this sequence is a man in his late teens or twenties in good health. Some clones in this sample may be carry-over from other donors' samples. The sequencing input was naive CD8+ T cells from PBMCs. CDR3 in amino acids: CASSLTLGGETEAFF. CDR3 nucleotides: TGTGCCAGCAGCTTAACTCTGGGGGGCGAGACTGAAGCTTTCTTT.